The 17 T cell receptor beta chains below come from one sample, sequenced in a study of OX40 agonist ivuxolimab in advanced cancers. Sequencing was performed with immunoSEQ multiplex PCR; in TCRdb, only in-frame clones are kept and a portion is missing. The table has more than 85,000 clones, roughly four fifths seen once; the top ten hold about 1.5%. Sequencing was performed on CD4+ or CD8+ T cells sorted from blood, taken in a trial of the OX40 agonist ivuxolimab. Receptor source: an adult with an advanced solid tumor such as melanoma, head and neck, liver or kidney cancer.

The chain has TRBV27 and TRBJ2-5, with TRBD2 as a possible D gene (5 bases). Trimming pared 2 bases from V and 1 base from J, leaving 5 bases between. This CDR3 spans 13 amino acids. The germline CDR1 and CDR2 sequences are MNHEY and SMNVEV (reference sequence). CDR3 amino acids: CASSLSGQETQYF. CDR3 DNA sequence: TGTGCCAGCAGTTTAAGCGGCCAAGAGACCCAGTACTTC.

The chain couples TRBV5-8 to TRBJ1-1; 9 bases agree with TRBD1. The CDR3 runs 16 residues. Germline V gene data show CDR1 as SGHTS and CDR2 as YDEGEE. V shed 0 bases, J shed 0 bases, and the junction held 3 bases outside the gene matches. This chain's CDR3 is CASSLAGQGLNTEAFF. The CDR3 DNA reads TGTGCCAGCAGCTTGGCGGGACAGGGCCTGAACACTGAAGCTTTCTTT.

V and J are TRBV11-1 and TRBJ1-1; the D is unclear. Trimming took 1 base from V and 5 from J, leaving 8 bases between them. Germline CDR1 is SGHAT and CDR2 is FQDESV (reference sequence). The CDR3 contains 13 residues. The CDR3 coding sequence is TGTGCCAGCAGCTTAGGGTCGGGGACTGAAGCTTTCTTT. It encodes CASSLGSGTEAFF.

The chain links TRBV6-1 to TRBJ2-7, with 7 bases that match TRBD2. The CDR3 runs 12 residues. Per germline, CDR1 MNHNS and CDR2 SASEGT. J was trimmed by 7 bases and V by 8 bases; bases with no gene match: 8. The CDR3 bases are TGTGCCAGCGTACTAGCGCCCTTGGAGCAGTACTTC. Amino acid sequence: CASVLAPLEQYF.

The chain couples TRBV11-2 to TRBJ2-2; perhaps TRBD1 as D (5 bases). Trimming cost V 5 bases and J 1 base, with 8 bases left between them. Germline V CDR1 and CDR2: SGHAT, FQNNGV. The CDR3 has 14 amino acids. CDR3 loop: CASSRGRNTGELFF. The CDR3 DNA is TGTGCCAGCAGCAGGGGAAGGAACACCGGGGAGCTGTTTTTT.

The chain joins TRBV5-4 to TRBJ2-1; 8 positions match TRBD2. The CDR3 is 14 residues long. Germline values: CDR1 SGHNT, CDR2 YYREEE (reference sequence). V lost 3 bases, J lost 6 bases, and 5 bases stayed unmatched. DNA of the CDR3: TGTGCCAGCAGCTCGGGGACTAGAATCAATGAGCAGTTCTTC. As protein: CASSSGTRINEQFF. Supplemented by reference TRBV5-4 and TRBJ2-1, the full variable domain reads ETGVTQSPTHLIKTRGQQVTLRCSSQSGHNTVSWYQQALGQGPQFIFQYYREEENGRGNFPPRFSGLQFPNYSSELNVNALELDDSALYLCASSSGTRINEQFFGPGTRLTVL.

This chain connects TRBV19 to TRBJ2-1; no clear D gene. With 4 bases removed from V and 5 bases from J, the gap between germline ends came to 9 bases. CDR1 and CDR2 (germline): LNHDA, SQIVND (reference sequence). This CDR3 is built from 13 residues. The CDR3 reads CASSRGRNNEQFF. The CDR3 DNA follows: TGTGCCAGTAGTAGGGGAAGGAACAATGAGCAGTTCTTC.

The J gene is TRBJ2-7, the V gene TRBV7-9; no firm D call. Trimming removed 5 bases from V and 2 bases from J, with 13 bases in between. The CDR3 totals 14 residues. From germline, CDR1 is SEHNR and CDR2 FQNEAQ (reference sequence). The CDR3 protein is CASSTAGPPYEQYF. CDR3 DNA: TGTGCCAGCAGCACCGCCGGGCCCCCCTACGAGCAGTACTTC.

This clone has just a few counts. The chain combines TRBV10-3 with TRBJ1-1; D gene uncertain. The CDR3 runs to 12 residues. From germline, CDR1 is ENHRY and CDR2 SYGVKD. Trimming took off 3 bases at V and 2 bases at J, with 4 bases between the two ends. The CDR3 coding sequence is TGTGCCATCAGTGACGGAAACACTGAAGCTTTCTTT. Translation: CAISDGNTEAFF.

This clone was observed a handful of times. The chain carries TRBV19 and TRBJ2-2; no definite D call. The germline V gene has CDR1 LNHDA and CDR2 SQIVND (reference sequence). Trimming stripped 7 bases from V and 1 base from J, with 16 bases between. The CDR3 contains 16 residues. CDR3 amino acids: CASTHRSRQNTGELFF. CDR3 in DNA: TGTGCCAGTACACACCGATCAAGACAGAACACCGGGGAGCTGTTTTTT.

The CDR3 nucleotides are TGTGCCAGCAGCGTAGAAGGTAGCGGGAGGGCCGTCAATGAGCAGTTCTTC. Protein product: CASSVEGSGRAVNEQFF. The chain joins TRBV9 to TRBJ2-1; 11 bases map to TRBD2. The V and J ends lost 0 bases and 6 bases, in that order; junction bases with no gene match: 8. This CDR3 is built from 17 residues. Per the germline V gene, CDR1 is SGDLS and CDR2 is YYNGEE.

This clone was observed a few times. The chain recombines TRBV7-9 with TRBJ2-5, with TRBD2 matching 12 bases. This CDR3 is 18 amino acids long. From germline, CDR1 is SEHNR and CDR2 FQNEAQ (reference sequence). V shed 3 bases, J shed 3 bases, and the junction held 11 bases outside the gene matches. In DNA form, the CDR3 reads TGTGCCAGCAGCTTGGGTACGACTAGCGGGAGTTCGGAAGAGACCCAGTACTTC. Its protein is CASSLGTTSGSSEETQYF. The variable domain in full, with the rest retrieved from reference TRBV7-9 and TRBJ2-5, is DTGVSQNPRHKITKRGQNVTFRCDPISEHNRLYWYRQTLGQGPEFLTYFQNEAQLEKSRLLSDRFSAERPKGSFSTLEIQRTEQGDSAMYLCASSLGTTSGSSEETQYFGPGTRLLVL.

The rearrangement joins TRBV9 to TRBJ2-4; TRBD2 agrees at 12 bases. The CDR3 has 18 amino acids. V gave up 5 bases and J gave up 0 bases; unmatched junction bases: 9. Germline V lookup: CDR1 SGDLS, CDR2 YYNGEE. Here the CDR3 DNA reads TGTGCCAGCAGGCCTACTAGCGGGGGGCTCTTAGCCAAAAACATTCAGTACTTC. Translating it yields CASRPTSGGLLAKNIQYF.

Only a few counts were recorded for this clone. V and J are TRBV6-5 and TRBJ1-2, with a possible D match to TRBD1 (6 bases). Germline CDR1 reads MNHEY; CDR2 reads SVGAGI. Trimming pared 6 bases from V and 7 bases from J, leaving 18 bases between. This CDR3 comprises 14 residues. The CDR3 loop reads CASSRQQGTGGYTF. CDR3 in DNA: TGTGCCAGCAGCCGACAACAGGGAACTGGTGGCTACACCTTC.

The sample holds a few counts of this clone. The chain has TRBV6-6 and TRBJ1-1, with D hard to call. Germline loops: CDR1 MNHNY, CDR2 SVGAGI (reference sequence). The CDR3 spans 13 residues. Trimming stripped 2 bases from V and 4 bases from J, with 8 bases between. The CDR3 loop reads CASSYLKGTEAFF. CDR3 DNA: TGTGCCAGCAGTTACCTGAAGGGCACTGAAGCTTTCTTT.

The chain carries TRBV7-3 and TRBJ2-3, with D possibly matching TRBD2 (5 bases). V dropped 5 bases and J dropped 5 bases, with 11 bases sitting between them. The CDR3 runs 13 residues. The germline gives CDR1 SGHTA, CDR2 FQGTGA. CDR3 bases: TGTGCCAGCAGCGCGGGTCTCCTAGATACGCAGTATTTT. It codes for CASSAGLLDTQYF.

Here the CDR3 DNA reads TGTGCCAGCAGCGTAGGGATAGTGGACACTGAAGCTTTCTTT. It translates to CASSVGIVDTEAFF. The V gene is TRBV9, the J gene TRBJ1-1, with no clear D. V shed 0 bases and J shed 3 bases, with 9 bases lying between them. This CDR3 is 14 amino acids long. Germline V lookup: CDR1 SGDLS, CDR2 YYNGEE.